These 18 T cell receptor beta chains were all obtained from the same sample, sequenced in a study of T cells in Graves' hyperthyroidism and ophthalmopathy. Authors of the study amplified TCR beta CDR3 regions from RNA transcripts. An initial round of RT-PCR targeting the TCR CDR3 relied on the HTBI primer set. TCRdb independently ran MiXCR on the multiplex PCR reads; one entry per CDR3 protein. The sample yields about 520,000 distinct CDR3 sequences, less than 25% seen once. The sample comprised blood. These TCRs come from a man between 18 and 35 years old with Graves' hyperthyroidism.

This clonotype was picked up many times. The CDR3 spells CASSIDRGEQYF. As DNA, the CDR3 is TGTGCCAGCAGCATTGACAGAGGCGAGCAGTACTTC. The genes are TRBV6-1 and TRBJ2-7, with D perhaps matching TRBD1 (5 bases). This CDR3 is built from 12 residues. Germline V CDR1 and CDR2: MNHNS, SASEGT. Trimming left V 6 bases short and J 6 bases short, with 12 bases between.

This clonotype was recorded at least ten times. The J gene is TRBJ2-2, the V gene TRBV10-3; D possibly corresponds to TRBD2 (5 bases). The CDR3 is 17 amino acids. V was clipped by 2 bases and J by 1 base, with 14 bases between them. Germline V gene data show CDR1 as ENHRY and CDR2 as SYGVKD. In nucleotides, the CDR3 is TGTGCCATCAGTGAGCCGTGGAAAGGGAGGAACACCGGGGAGCTGTTTTTT. As protein: CAISEPWKGRNTGELFF.

The sample holds one count of this clonotype. One base away lies a much larger clone, so this may be a sequencing read error. The chain links TRBV28 to TRBJ2-5, with D possibly called TRBD1 or TRBD2 (5 bases each). The CDR3 has 15 amino acids. V was shortened by 7 bases and J by 1 base, with 16 bases between the two germline ends. CDR1 is MDHEN and CDR2 is SYDVKM in the germline V gene. This CDR3 reads CASTPLGRPQETQYF. The CDR3 bases are TGTGCCAGCACCCCTCTGGGACGGCCCCAAGAGACCCAGTACTTC.

This clonotype has a count of ten or more. The chain recombines TRBV6-5 with TRBJ1-2; 9 bases agree with TRBD1. The CDR3 spans 16 residues. Germline loops: CDR1 MNHEY, CDR2 SVGAGI. Losses at the gene ends were 2 bases for V and 5 bases for J; bases not matched to a gene: 9. The CDR3 loop is CASSYKKKDRGYGYTF. DNA of the CDR3: TGTGCCAGCAGTTACAAGAAAAAGGACAGGGGATATGGCTACACCTTC.

This clonotype was counted many times. The CDR3 loop is CASSPPAGDGYTF. The CDR3, as DNA: TGCGCCAGCAGCCCGCCGGCGGGGGATGGCTACACCTTC. The chain is built from TRBV4-1 and TRBJ1-2; the D gene is possibly TRBD1 (5 bases). CDR3 length equals 13 residues. Looked up from germline, CDR1 is MGHRA and CDR2 is YSYEKL. V was pared by 4 bases and J by 6 bases, with 12 bases between.

This clonotype has at least ten counts. The CDR3 reads CASRALGGQGEAFF. The CDR3 DNA is TGTGCCAGCAGGGCTTTGGGGGGGCAGGGTGAAGCTTTCTTT. The chain is built from TRBV12-3 or TRBV12-4 and TRBJ1-1; perhaps TRBD1 as D (6 bases). With 6 bases removed from V and 7 bases from J, the gap between germline ends came to 18 bases. The CDR3 loop spans 14 amino acids.

This clonotype appeared many times. The V call is TRBV29-1, the J call TRBJ1-5; no reliable D call. CDR1 and CDR2 from the germline V gene are SQVTM and ANQGSEA. Trimming shortened V by 4 bases and J by 3 bases, and 10 bases separated the two germline ends. CDR3 length: 13 residues. The CDR3 nucleotides read TGCAGCGTTGGGACGGACCCCAATCAGCCCCAGCATTTT. Encoded protein: CSVGTDPNQPQHF.

This clonotype was recorded many times. This sequence joins TRBV7-9 and TRBJ1-5, with D tentatively TRBD1 (5 bases). The CDR3 length is 15 residues. Trimming took off 1 base at V and 3 bases at J, with 10 bases between the two ends. Per germline, CDR1 SEHNR and CDR2 FQNEAQ (reference sequence). This chain's CDR3 is CASSLEAGINQPQHF. The CDR3 DNA follows: TGTGCCAGCAGCTTAGAGGCAGGGATCAATCAGCCCCAGCATTTT.

This chain links TRBV2 with TRBJ1-5; D remains unclear. Germline lookup yields CDR1 SNHLY and CDR2 FYNNEI. CDR3 length: 12 residues. V gave up 4 bases and J gave up 7 bases, with 8 bases separating them. CDR3 sequence reads: CASSGTRQPQHF. The CDR3 DNA follows: TGTGCCAGCAGTGGGACCAGACAGCCCCAGCATTTT. Based on the CDR3 plus reference TRBV2 and TRBJ1-5, the full variable domain is EPEVTQTPSHQVTQMGQEVILRCVPISNHLYFYWYRQILGQKVEFLVSFYNNEISEKSEIFDDQFSVERPDGSNFTLKIRSTKLEDSAMYFCASSGTRQPQHFGDGTRLSIL.

This clonotype has ten or more counts. This chain links TRBV19 with TRBJ1-2; weak D call: TRBD1 (6 bases). V lost 6 bases, J lost 6 bases, and 23 bases lay in between. Per germline, CDR1 LNHDA and CDR2 SQIVND (reference sequence). The CDR3 extends over 16 amino acids. CDR3 in amino acids: CASSTTRGPLSHGYTF. The CDR3 nucleotides read TGTGCCAGTAGCACCACCAGGGGACCTCTTTCTCATGGCTACACCTTC.

This clonotype was picked up many times. J is TRBJ1-2 and V is TRBV15, with 8 bases matching TRBD1. V was clipped by 0 bases and J by 4 bases; unmatched bases: 1. CDR3 length equals 14 residues. Germline CDR1 is LNHNV and CDR2 is YYDKDF (reference sequence). This CDR3 is CATSREGTGYGYTF. CDR3 nucleotides: TGTGCCACCAGCAGAGAGGGGACAGGCTATGGCTACACCTTC.

This clonotype has a handful of counts. The V and J genes are TRBV12-3 or TRBV12-4 and TRBJ1-3, with 7 nucleotides matching TRBD1. This CDR3 spans 15 amino acids. V lost 8 bases to trimming and J lost 9 bases; unmatched junction nucleotides: 16. The CDR3 DNA sequence: TGTGCCAGCGGGCCCACAGGGGCCTGGTCGGGCACCATATATTTT. Protein sequence: CASGPTGAWSGTIYF.

This clonotype was detected only once. The gene calls are TRBV4-1 and TRBJ1-6; D remains unclear. The CDR3 is made up of 14 amino acids. V was shortened by 5 bases and J by 6 bases, with 11 bases between the two germline ends. CDR1 and CDR2 (germline): MGHRA, YSYEKL. The CDR3, as DNA: TGCGCCAGCAGCTTCGGGTTAGGTAATTCACCCCTCCACTTT. It codes for CASSFGLGNSPLHF.

This clonotype was seen at least ten times. The chain joins TRBV12-3 or TRBV12-4 to TRBJ1-1, with D maybe TRBD1 (5 bases). There are 14 residues in the CDR3. The ends were cut back, 5 bases at V and 1 base at J, with 11 bases in the middle. The CDR3 loop is CASSVLGPNTEAFF. Written as DNA, the CDR3 is TGTGCCAGCAGTGTATTGGGGCCGAACACTGAAGCTTTCTTT.

This clonotype was seen at least ten times. The J gene is TRBJ1-2, the V gene TRBV6-5, with D perhaps TRBD1 (6 bases). Germline V gives CDR1 MNHEY, CDR2 SVGAGI. V was trimmed by 8 bases and J by 0 bases, leaving 13 bases between them. The CDR3 has 14 residues. CDR3 region: CASWDTLSNYGYTF. The CDR3 nucleotides are TGTGCCAGCTGGGACACCTTGTCTAACTATGGCTACACCTTC.

In this sample, this clonotype turned up a few times. The V call is TRBV7-8, the J call TRBJ2-7; TRBD1 might be the D (5 bases). V lost 3 bases, J lost 2 bases, and 11 bases lay in between. The CDR3 consists of 14 residues. Germline values: CDR1 SGHVS, CDR2 FQNEAQ. The CDR3 nucleotides read TGTGCCAGCAGCTTTTTTCAGGGTACCTACGAGCAGTACTTC. Protein product: CASSFFQGTYEQYF.

The chain uses TRBV2 and TRBJ1-2; D is undetermined. Trimming cost V 11 bases and J 0 bases, with 13 bases left between them. The CDR3 totals 13 residues. CDR1 SNHLY and CDR2 FYNNEI come from the germline V gene. CDR3 in DNA: TGTGCCGGTCTCCGGGAATCTAACTATGGCTACACCTTC. It encodes CAGLRESNYGYTF. The full variable domain, with the rest looked up from reference TRBV2 and TRBJ1-2, is EPEVTQTPSHQVTQMGQEVILRCVPISNHLYFYWYRQILGQKVEFLVSFYNNEISEKSEIFDDQFSVERPDGSNFTLKIRSTKLEDSAMYFCAGLRESNYGYTFGSGTRLTVV.

The chain has TRBV20-1 and TRBJ1-5, with D possibly matching TRBD1 (6 bases). Germline loops: CDR1 DFQATT, CDR2 SNEGSKA (reference sequence). The CDR3 has 13 residues. Trimming removed 3 bases at V and 7 bases at J, with 13 bases between. CDR3 DNA: TGCAGTGCTAGTGGGGGGGCTGGCCAGCCCCAGCATTTT. Protein sequence: CSASGGAGQPQHF.